Listed below are T cell receptor beta chains from one sample, sequenced in a study of blood T cell repertoires in COVID-19. The assay was immunoSEQ multiplex PCR, and TCRdb's table has in-frame clones only and misses some. The sample holds over 60,000 clones, around 85% seen once. The specimen sequenced was peripheral blood. These receptors were taken from an elderly woman with active or convalescent COVID-19. The CDR3 runs from the conserved cysteine through the conserved F or W. D genes are given only for firm matches. Rows may omit the clone size; those that give it use once, few, many or a size class.

v_gene,abundance,j_gene,d_gene,CDR3aa,CDR3nt
TRBV27,NA,TRBJ2-5,TRBD2,CASRGLAGEETQYF,TGTGCCAGCAGGGGGCTAGCGGGGGAAGAGACCCAGTACTTC
TRBV28,NA,TRBJ2-1,NA,CASSRLWSSYNEQFF,TGTGCCAGCAGCCGTCTCTGGAGCTCCTACAATGAGCAGTTCTTC
TRBV7-2,NA,TRBJ2-2,NA,CASSLRGRGTGELFF,TGTGCCAGCAGCTTAAGGGGAAGGGGAACCGGGGAGCTGTTTTTT
TRBV7-3,NA,TRBJ1-2,TRBD1,CASSSTGASGYTF,TGTGCCAGCAGCTCGACAGGGGCAAGTGGCTACACCTTC
TRBV2,NA,TRBJ2-7,TRBD1,CASMRDRGRGYEQYF,TGTGCCAGCATGAGGGACAGGGGTCGTGGCTACGAGCAGTACTTC
TRBV5-1,few,TRBJ2-5,NA,CASSLKGETQYF,TGCGCCAGCAGCTTGAAGGGGGAGACCCAGTACTTC
TRBV9,NA,TRBJ1-4,NA,CASRIRQESGNEKLFF,TGTGCCAGCAGGATAAGACAGGAATCAGGTAATGAAAAACTGTTTTTT
TRBV6-5,NA,TRBJ1-1,TRBD1,CASSTGGSGNTEAFF,TGTGCCAGCAGTACAGGGGGATCGGGGAACACTGAAGCTTTCTTT
TRBV3-1/TRBV3-2,once,TRBJ2-1,TRBD2,CASSPHAPTSGSYNEQFF,TGTGCCAGCAGCCCACATGCCCCGACTAGCGGGAGCTACAATGAGCAGTTCTTC
TRBV5-1,NA,TRBJ2-3,TRBD1,CASSLAIGTGLGDTQYF,TGCGCCAGCAGCTTGGCAATTGGGACAGGGTTAGGAGATACGCAGTATTTT
TRBV18,once,TRBJ1-5,NA,CASSPQGQGSNQPQHF,TGTGCCAGCTCACCACAGGGGCAGGGTAGCAATCAGCCCCAGCATTTT
TRBV12-3/TRBV12-4,NA,TRBJ1-4,NA,CASRRGGNEKLFF,TGTGCCAGCAGGCGGGGAGGGAATGAAAAACTGTTTTTT
TRBV6-1,NA,TRBJ1-5,TRBD1,CASSETGQVRGQPQHF,TGTGCCAGCAGTGAGACTGGACAGGTTCGGGGTCAGCCCCAGCATTTT
TRBV7-9,NA,TRBJ1-5,TRBD1,CASSLVLGQGGNQPQHF,TGTGCCAGCAGCTTAGTGCTGGGTCAGGGGGGCAATCAGCCCCAGCATTTT
TRBV19,NA,TRBJ2-7,NA,CASSTADQGFREQYF,TGTGCCAGTAGTACGGCGGACCAGGGGTTTCGCGAGCAGTACTTC
TRBV30,few,TRBJ2-3,TRBD2,CAWNSGGPSTDTQYF,TGTGCCTGGAATAGCGGGGGCCCTTCCACAGATACGCAGTATTTT
TRBV7-2,NA,TRBJ2-5,NA,CASSRPTLETQYF,TGTGCCAGCAGCCGCCCGACTTTGGAGACCCAGTACTTC
TRBV14,NA,TRBJ2-4,NA,CASSPDRKNIQYF,TGTGCCAGCAGCCCTGACAGGAAAAACATTCAGTACTTC
TRBV19,NA,TRBJ2-5,NA,CASSISGGVVGETQYF,TGTGCCAGTAGTATATCAGGCGGGGTTGTCGGAGAGACCCAGTACTTC
TRBV3-1/TRBV3-2,NA,TRBJ2-1,TRBD1,CASIPGQKGCAEQFF,TGTGCCAGCATCCCGGGACAGAAAGGGTGTGCTGAGCAGTTCTTC
TRBV28,NA,TRBJ2-1,TRBD2,CASSDSTSGLYNEQFF,TGTGCCAGCAGTGATTCGACTAGCGGCCTGTACAATGAGCAGTTCTTC
TRBV10-3,NA,TRBJ1-2,NA,CAIGGVNYGYTF,TGTGCCATCGGCGGGGTTAACTATGGCTACACCTTC
TRBV5-1,NA,TRBJ1-1,NA,CASSPRVGGSPEAFF,TGCGCCAGCAGCCCCCGGGTGGGGGGTTCCCCTGAAGCTTTCTTT
TRBV7-4,once,TRBJ2-3,NA,CASPFGTPWRDTQYF,TGTGCCAGTCCCTTTGGGACTCCCTGGAGGGATACGCAGTATTTT
TRBV4-3,NA,TRBJ2-3,NA,CASSQSPPGASTDTQYF,TGCGCCAGCAGCCAATCACCCCCAGGGGCGAGCACAGATACGCAGTATTTT
TRBV4-3,NA,TRBJ1-5,TRBD1,CASSQGTGDNQPQHF,TGCGCCAGCAGCCAAGGGACAGGGGACAATCAGCCCCAGCATTTT
TRBV9,once,TRBJ1-2,NA,CASGALTGSDGYTF,TGTGCCAGCGGAGCCCTCACAGGGTCGGATGGCTACACCTTC
TRBV9,NA,TRBJ1-6,NA,CASSVGSVSSYNSPLHF,TGTGCCAGCAGCGTAGGATCGGTTAGCTCCTATAATTCACCCCTCCACTTT
TRBV14,NA,TRBJ2-7,NA,CASSRRTPYSYEQYF,TGTGCCAGCAGCCGACGGACACCTTACTCCTACGAGCAGTACTTC
TRBV28,many,TRBJ1-6,NA,CASSHPSVLGGDITSPLHF,TGTGCCAGCAGCCACCCCTCTGTATTAGGGGGGGACATTACTTCACCCCTCCACTTT
TRBV5-1,NA,TRBJ1-5,NA,CASSFEGGGINQPQHF,TGCGCCAGCAGCTTTGAGGGAGGGGGGATCAATCAGCCCCAGCATTTT
TRBV7-2,NA,TRBJ1-3,NA,CASSRGGPYSGNTIYF,TGTGCCAGCAGCCGGGGGGGACCGTATAGTGGAAACACCATATATTTT
TRBV6-4,NA,TRBJ2-2,TRBD1,CASSENRGTGELFF,TGTGCCAGCAGTGAAAACAGGGGGACCGGGGAGCTGTTTTTT
TRBV2,NA,TRBJ1-5,TRBD1,CASSAGGSGQPQHF,TGTGCCAGCAGTGCAGGGGGGTCGGGTCAGCCCCAGCATTTT
TRBV7-9,NA,TRBJ1-1,NA,CASSYQGAEAFF,TGTGCCAGCAGCTACCAGGGTGCTGAAGCTTTCTTT
TRBV30,NA,TRBJ1-2,NA,CASSPGAHYGYTF,TGTGCCAGCAGTCCTGGGGCCCACTATGGCTACACCTTC
TRBV27,NA,TRBJ1-4,NA,CASSFWGAQHEKLFF,TGTGCCAGCAGTTTTTGGGGAGCCCAGCATGAAAAACTGTTTTTT
TRBV25-1,few,TRBJ1-6,TRBD1,CASSQTGATYNSPLHF,TGTGCCAGCAGTCAGACAGGGGCTACCTATAATTCACCCCTCCACTTT
TRBV6-5,once,TRBJ1-1,TRBD1,CASSYSGQVAFF,TGTGCCAGCAGTTACTCGGGACAGGTGGCTTTCTTT
TRBV7-3,few,TRBJ2-2,TRBD2,CASSLTSGRGRAGELFF,TGTGCCAGCAGCTTAACCTCGGGGCGAGGGAGGGCCGGGGAGCTGTTTTTT
TRBV6-2/TRBV6-3,once,TRBJ2-1,NA,CASSYSTRDGTSYNEQFF,TGTGCCAGCAGTTACTCGACGCGGGACGGGACGTCCTACAATGAGCAGTTCTTC
TRBV18,NA,TRBJ1-1,TRBD1,CASSTSTGSEAFF,TGTGCCAGCTCTACTTCGACAGGGTCTGAAGCTTTCTTT
TRBV5-1,once,TRBJ2-2,TRBD2,CATSSGGDVGELFF,TGCGCCACCTCTAGCGGGGGGGACGTCGGGGAGCTGTTTTTT
TRBV5-1,NA,TRBJ2-1,NA,CASSLTRSGRNEQFF,TGCGCCAGCAGCTTGACTAGATCGGGTCGGAATGAGCAGTTCTTC
TRBV19,NA,TRBJ2-5,TRBD2,CASRGAGGQETQYF,TGTGCCAGTAGAGGAGCGGGGGGTCAAGAGACCCAGTACTTC
TRBV11-2,NA,TRBJ2-2,NA,CASREAPTPGELFF,TGTGCCAGCAGAGAGGCACCCACCCCTGGGGAGCTGTTTTTT
TRBV11-2,NA,TRBJ1-2,TRBD1,CASSSDRGSYGGYTF,TGTGCCAGCAGCTCCGACAGGGGGTCTTATGGTGGCTACACCTTC
TRBV5-1,NA,TRBJ2-5,NA,CASKFLGGETGTQYF,TGCGCCAGCAAATTTCTGGGGGGTGAAACGGGGACCCAGTACTTC
TRBV6-2/TRBV6-3,NA,TRBJ1-3,TRBD1,CASSYSIGQGFSGNTIYF,TGTGCCAGCAGTTACTCGATTGGACAGGGTTTCTCCGGAAACACCATATATTTT
TRBV24-1,NA,TRBJ2-7,TRBD2,CATSDSGLAGTVEQYF,TGTGCCACCAGTGATTCAGGACTAGCGGGGACCGTCGAGCAGTACTTC
TRBV11-2,NA,TRBJ1-1,TRBD1,CASSLDRQGLIEAFF,TGTGCCAGCAGCTTAGATCGACAGGGACTTATTGAAGCTTTCTTT
TRBV9,NA,TRBJ1-3,TRBD1,CASSVDLTGGNTIYF,TGTGCCAGCAGCGTAGATTTGACAGGGGGAAACACCATATATTTT
TRBV5-5,NA,TRBJ1-6,TRBD1,CASSLIQGAPSNSPLHF,TGTGCCAGCAGCCTTATTCAGGGGGCGCCGAGTAATTCACCCCTCCACTTT